This T cell receptor (beta chain) was retrieved from a study of blood T cell repertoires in COVID-19. TCRdb keeps only in-frame clones here, not all; method: immunoSEQ multiplex PCR. The sample records 110,000 or so clones, around 83% being singletons. Germline V gives CDR1 SNHLY, CDR2 FYNNEI. Trimming stripped 3 bases from V and 3 bases from J, with 12 bases between. This CDR3 comprises 15 residues. Sequencing input: peripheral blood. The TCR was taken from a woman aged 60-70 years with COVID-19, enrolled during active disease. This rearrangement joins TRBV2 to TRBJ1-5; a weak D match, TRBD1 (5 bases). The CDR3 reads CASSEIGVNNQPQHF. CDR3 nucleotides: TGTGCCAGCAGTGAGATAGGGGTGAACAATCAGCCCCAGCATTTT.